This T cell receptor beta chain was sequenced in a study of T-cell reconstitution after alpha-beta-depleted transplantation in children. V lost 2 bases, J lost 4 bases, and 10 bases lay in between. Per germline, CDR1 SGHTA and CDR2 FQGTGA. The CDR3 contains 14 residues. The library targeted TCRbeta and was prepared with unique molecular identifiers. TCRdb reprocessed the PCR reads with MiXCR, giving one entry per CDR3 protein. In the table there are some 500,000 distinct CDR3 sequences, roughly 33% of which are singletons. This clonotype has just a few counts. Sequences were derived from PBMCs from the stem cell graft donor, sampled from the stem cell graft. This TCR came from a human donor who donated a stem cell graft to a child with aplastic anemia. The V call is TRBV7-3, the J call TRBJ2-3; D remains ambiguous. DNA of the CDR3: TGTGCCAGCAGCTTATCGGGTGTACCAGATACGCAGTATTTT. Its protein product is CASSLSGVPDTQYF. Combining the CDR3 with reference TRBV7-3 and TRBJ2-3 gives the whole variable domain GAGVSQTPSNKVTEKGKYVELRCDPISGHTALYWYRQSLGQGPEFLIYFQGTGAADDSGLPNDRFFAVRPEGSVSTLKIQRTERGDSAVYLCASSLSGVPDTQYFGPGTRLTVL.